The 25 T cell receptor beta chains below come from one sample, sequenced in a study of CD8+ T cells in alopecia areata. Treatment indicated: oral pan-JAK inhibitor, 5-10 mg twice daily. Once RNA had been extracted, it was reverse transcribed into cDNA to act as the sequencing template. Clones were read by immunoSEQ multiplex PCR, and TCRdb kept only the in-frame ones, dropping some. This table has fewer than 200,000 clones, 58% appearing once. This material consisted of CD4+ T cells sorted from blood, taken between weeks 55 and 70, from a patient treated with tofacitinib. Receptors were obtained from a human donor with alopecia areata.

This sequence joins TRBV30 and TRBJ2-3; D is undetermined. Germline CDR1 GTSNPN, CDR2 SVGIG (reference sequence). This CDR3 has 12 amino acids. V was shortened by 2 bases and J by 0 bases, with 3 bases between the two germline ends. DNA for the CDR3: TGTGCCTGGAGTAAAAGCACAGATACGCAGTATTTT. It yields the protein CAWSKSTDTQYF. Full variable domain (rest looked up from reference TRBV30 and TRBJ2-3): SQTIHQWPATLVQPVGSPLSLECTVEGTSNPNLYWYRQAAGRGLQLLFYSVGIGQISSEVPQNLSASRPQDRQFILSSKKLLLSDSGFYLCAWSKSTDTQYFGPGTRLTVL.

This clone occurred a few times. V is TRBV29-1 and J is TRBJ1-3; possible D gene TRBD1, 6 bases. V was cut by 6 bases and J by 2 bases, with 8 bases left in between. CDR1 SQVTM and CDR2 ANQGSEA come from the germline V gene. The CDR3 length is 12 residues. The DNA for the CDR3 is TGCAGCGTAGGGACACCTGGAAACACCATATATTTT. Translated, it gives CSVGTPGNTIYF.

The chain joins TRBV27 to TRBJ1-2; D is undetermined. The CDR3 has 14 residues. Trimming cost V 1 base and J 9 bases, with 15 bases left between them. Germline values: CDR1 MNHEY, CDR2 SMNVEV (reference sequence). CDR3 sequence (DNA): TGTGCCAGCAGTTTATGGGCGGACGGCTCGAGCTACACCTTC. Amino acids: CASSLWADGSSYTF.

The J gene is TRBJ1-6, the V gene TRBV6-5; D is perhaps TRBD1 (6 bases). CDR3 length: 15 residues. Germline CDR1 is MNHEY and CDR2 is SVGAGI. The V end lost 0 bases, the J end lost 7 bases, and 10 bases lay between the germline ends. The CDR3 bases are TGTGCCAGCAGTTACTCTGGACAGACGAATTCACCCCTCCACTTT. This translates into CASSYSGQTNSPLHF.

The rearrangement uses TRBV7-9 and TRBJ1-1, with TRBD1 identical over 9 bases. Germline V gene data show CDR1 as SEHNR and CDR2 as FQNEAQ (reference sequence). The J segment lost 5 bases and the V segment lost 6 bases, leaving 4 bases of the junction unmatched. This CDR3 is built from 13 residues. The CDR3 loop is CASRLTGGTEAFF. CDR3 bases: TGTGCCAGCAGACTGACAGGGGGGACTGAAGCTTTCTTT. Using reference TRBV7-9 and TRBJ1-1 for the parts outside the CDR3, the full variable domain is DTGVSQNPRHKITKRGQNVTFRCDPISEHNRLYWYRQTLGQGPEFLTYFQNEAQLEKSRLLSDRFSAERPKGSFSTLEIQRTEQGDSAMYLCASRLTGGTEAFFGQGTRLTVV.

The genes are TRBV5-6 and TRBJ2-7; D is unresolved. V lost 0 bases, J lost 0 bases, and 7 bases lay in between. The CDR3 is 14 residues long. Germline CDR1 is SGHDT and CDR2 is YYEEEE. CDR3 sequence: CASSLAMASYEQYF. The DNA for the CDR3 is TGTGCCAGCAGCTTGGCGATGGCCTCCTACGAGCAGTACTTC.

This clone was counted between two and nine times. The chain links TRBV9 to TRBJ1-2; TRBD1 matches at 8 bases. The CDR3 sequence is 15 residues long. V lost 0 bases and J lost 8; bases outside the gene matches: 9. Germline CDR1 reads SGDLS; CDR2 reads YYNGEE. CDR3 in amino acids: CASSVAPDRVEGYTF. In nucleotides, the CDR3 is TGTGCCAGCAGCGTAGCCCCGGACAGGGTCGAGGGCTACACCTTC. The variable domain in full, with the rest retrieved from reference TRBV9 and TRBJ1-2, is DSGVTQTPKHLITATGQRVTLRCSPRSGDLSVYWYQQSLDQGLQFLIQYYNGEERAKGNILERFSAQQFPDLHSELNLSSLELGDSALYFCASSVAPDRVEGYTFGSGTRLTVV.

This clone was seen a handful of times. This chain joins TRBV7-9 and TRBJ2-7; a weak D match, TRBD2 (5 bases). With 1 base removed from V and 1 base from J, the gap between germline ends came to 11 bases. From germline, CDR1 is SEHNR and CDR2 FQNEAQ (reference sequence). The length of the CDR3 is 15 residues. CDR3 nucleotide sequence: TGTGCCAGCAGCTTAGTTGAGCGGAGATCCTACGAGCAGTACTTC. This gives the protein CASSLVERRSYEQYF.

This clone was found a few times. The chain combines TRBV29-1 with TRBJ2-7; TRBD1 might be the D (6 bases). V dropped 7 bases and J dropped 1 base, with 11 bases sitting between them. CDR1 and CDR2 (germline): SQVTM, ANQGSEA. The CDR3 has 12 residues. The CDR3: CSASQGSYEQYF. CDR3 in DNA: TGCAGCGCCAGTCAGGGGTCCTACGAGCAGTACTTC.

J is TRBJ1-2 and V is TRBV5-1; unclear D gene. The CDR3 loop spans 15 amino acids. Trimming removed 4 bases from V and 0 bases from J, with 13 bases in between. Germline lookup yields CDR1 SGHRS and CDR2 YFSETQ. As DNA, the CDR3 is TGCGCCAGCAGCAACCCAACGACGGCTAACTATGGCTACACCTTC. This translates into CASSNPTTANYGYTF.

The sample holds one count of this clone. The chain uses TRBV30 and TRBJ1-5; D unresolved. The CDR3 is 13 residues long. Germline V gene sequence: CDR1 GTSNPN, CDR2 SVGIG (reference sequence). Trimming removed 2 bases from V and 3 bases from J, with 8 bases in between. The CDR3: CAWSIQSNQPQHF. CDR3 nucleotides: TGTGCCTGGAGTATACAGTCCAATCAGCCCCAGCATTTT.

The chain combines TRBV13 with TRBJ2-3, with TRBD1 matching 7 bases. CDR3 length: 16 amino acids. V shed 5 bases and J 5 bases; nucleotides not matched to a gene: 13. From germline, CDR1 is PRHDT and CDR2 FYEKMQ (reference sequence). CDR3 sequence (DNA): TGTGCCAGCAGCCGCACCCGACAGGGAAAAGTAGATACGCAGTATTTT. This translates into CASSRTRQGKVDTQYF.

V usage is TRBV6-5 and J usage is TRBJ2-7, with D hard to call. Looked up from germline, CDR1 is MNHEY and CDR2 is SVGAGI. Trimming removed 0 bases at V and 1 base at J, with 13 bases between. The length of the CDR3 is 16 residues. The CDR3 DNA reads TGTGCCAGCAGTTACTCACCCCCCGGGCGGTCCTACGAGCAGTACTTC. Encoded protein: CASSYSPPGRSYEQYF.

The chain uses TRBV7-9 and TRBJ2-2; D is ambiguous. Trimming stripped 8 bases from V and 7 bases from J, with 5 bases between. CDR3 length: 10 residues. CDR1 and CDR2 (germline): SEHNR, FQNEAQ (reference sequence). The CDR3 loop is CASSGGELFF. CDR3 in DNA: TGTGCCAGCTCTGGCGGGGAGCTGTTTTTT.

Only a few counts were recorded for this clone. V usage is TRBV7-8 and J usage is TRBJ2-3; no clear D. Germline V gene sequence: CDR1 SGHVS, CDR2 FQNEAQ. V lost 3 bases to trimming and J lost 8 bases, with 9 bases between them. This CDR3 has 12 residues. The CDR3 bases are TGTGCCAGCAGCTTGTTCCCCGGTACGCAGTATTTT. Translated: CASSLFPGTQYF.

Only one count was recorded for this clone. J is TRBJ2-1 and V is TRBV5-1; D remains unclear. The CDR3 is 14 residues long. Germline-derived CDR1 and CDR2 are SGHRS and YFSETQ. Trimming cost V 0 bases and J 6 bases, with 10 bases left between them. CDR3: CASSLAAQRNEQFF. For the CDR3, the DNA is TGCGCCAGCAGCTTGGCGGCCCAACGCAATGAGCAGTTCTTC. Supplemented by reference TRBV5-1 and TRBJ2-1, the full variable domain reads KAGVTQTPRYLIKTRGQQVTLSCSPISGHRSVSWYQQTPGQGLQFLFEYFSETQRNKGNFPGRFSGRQFSNSRSEMNVSTLELGDSALYLCASSLAAQRNEQFFGPGTRLTVL.

This clone was seen a handful of times. The chain links TRBV15 to TRBJ1-1; possible D gene TRBD1, 5 bases. The CDR3 is 13 amino acids. The ends were cut back, 3 bases at V and 2 bases at J, with 7 bases in the middle. Germline V gene sequence: CDR1 LNHNV, CDR2 YYDKDF (reference sequence). CDR3 DNA: TGTGCCACCAGCAGTCAGGGAAACACTGAAGCTTTCTTT. This gives the protein CATSSQGNTEAFF.

This chain links TRBV9 with TRBJ1-2; possible D gene TRBD1, 6 bases. V lost 0 bases and J 0 bases, leaving 12 bases between the germline ends. The V gene's germline CDR1 is SGDLS and CDR2 YYNGEE. The CDR3 is 16 residues long. CDR3 nucleotide sequence: TGTGCCAGCAGCGTAGCTACAGGGAAATCTAACTATGGCTACACCTTC. It is translated as CASSVATGKSNYGYTF.

V gene TRBV7-8 combines with J gene TRBJ2-7; TRBD1 matches 7 bases. Germline V gives CDR1 SGHVS, CDR2 FQNEAQ. The CDR3 is 16 amino acids. V trimming: 5 bases; J trimming: 0 bases; junction bases outside the gene matches: 10. CDR3 protein: CASSIGQAYISYEQYF. CDR3 coding DNA: TGTGCCAGCAGCATAGGACAGGCTTACATCTCCTACGAGCAGTACTTC.

This clone has just a few counts. This chain joins TRBV4-2 and TRBJ2-5, with 11 bases matching TRBD2. CDR1 is LGHNA, CDR2 YNFKEQ, per germline. V gave up 1 base and J gave up 3 bases; unmatched junction bases: 7. The length of the CDR3 is 17 residues. The CDR3 DNA sequence: TGTGCCAGCAGCCAAGGGCTGACTAGCGGGGTTGAAGAGACCCAGTACTTC. This translates into CASSQGLTSGVEETQYF.

This chain connects TRBV19 to TRBJ2-2; no reliable D call. From germline, CDR1 is LNHDA and CDR2 SQIVND (reference sequence). The CDR3 has 14 residues. V lost 0 bases and J 0 bases, leaving 2 bases between the germline ends. CDR3 bases: TGTGCCAGTAGTATAGATTCGAACACCGGGGAGCTGTTTTTT. This sequence encodes CASSIDSNTGELFF.

The table lists this clone with a few counts. The V and J genes are TRBV29-1 and TRBJ2-3; 7 bases line up with TRBD1. This CDR3 has 14 amino acids. From germline, CDR1 is SQVTM and CDR2 ANQGSEA. The V gene end was trimmed by 3 bases and the J gene end by 0 bases; junction bases not matched to a gene: 3. The chain's CDR3 is CSVDSDRSTDTQYF. In nucleotides, the CDR3 is TGCAGCGTTGACTCGGACAGGAGCACAGATACGCAGTATTTT.

This clone appeared a single time. The V call is TRBV5-1, the J call TRBJ2-3, with no clear D. The CDR3 totals 14 residues. V was shortened by 0 bases and J by 2 bases, with 7 bases between the two germline ends. Germline CDR1 reads SGHRS; CDR2 reads YFSETQ. The CDR3 protein is CASSLAENTDTQYF. In DNA, the CDR3 is TGCGCCAGCAGCTTGGCGGAAAACACAGATACGCAGTATTTT.

This clone was detected a few times. The chain uses TRBV20-1 and TRBJ2-7; tentatively, D is TRBD2 (6 bases). Trimming took 6 bases from V and 6 from J, leaving 12 bases between them. The V gene's germline CDR1 is DFQATT and CDR2 SNEGSKA (reference sequence). This CDR3 is built from 11 residues. The CDR3 region has the DNA TGCAGTGCCCCCACCGGGAGCGAGCAGTACTTC. Protein product: CSAPTGSEQYF.

The CDR3 sequence: CARAETQNTEAFF. The CDR3 nucleotides read TGTGCCCGGGCAGAGACACAGAACACTGAAGCTTTCTTT. The chain carries TRBV30 and TRBJ1-1; D remains ambiguous. Germline CDR1 GTSNPN, CDR2 SVGIG (reference sequence). The CDR3 covers 13 residues. V was shortened by 8 bases and J by 1 base, with 14 bases between the two germline ends.